Listed below are T cell receptor beta chains from one sample, sequenced in a study of cytomegalovirus exposure and HLA in healthy donors. Sequencing used immunoSEQ multiplex PCR; TCRdb keeps in-frame clones, though not all of them. The sample carries 140,000 or so clones, about 70% recorded once. The specimen sequenced was PBMCs. These receptor sequences come from a woman aged 40 to 49 in good health and CMV-seronegative. CDR3s include the opening cysteine and the closing phenylalanine or tryptophan.

TRBV5-1	TRBJ1-1	CASSWTTATMNTEAFF
TRBV21-1	TRBJ2-7	CASTLGGGSYEQYF
TRBV6-5	TRBJ2-5	CASSSLGTGSETQYF
TRBV19	TRBJ2-6	CASSSQGAHGANVLTF
TRBV6-6	TRBJ1-5	CASSYVQNQPQHF
TRBV19	TRBJ1-1	CASSLSPGQGGQNTEAFF
TRBV9	TRBJ2-1	CASSGFGRGNNEQFF
TRBV5-1	TRBJ1-2	CASSTTGQGGNYGYTF
TRBV5-6	TRBJ1-2	CASDLAGQGMGYRYTF
TRBV6-1	TRBJ1-5	CASSEFRQGVQPQHF
TRBV6-1	TRBJ1-2	CASSEPANYGYTF
TRBV2	TRBJ2-5	CASSESRPLADFVHQETQYF
TRBV5-4	TRBJ2-5	CASSLVEETQYF
TRBV28	TRBJ2-1	CASSFGLAGSWNEQFF
TRBV5-8	TRBJ2-7	CASSLMLAGGNSYEQYF
TRBV4-1	TRBJ2-3	CASSQNGAMVSTDTQYF
TRBV2	TRBJ2-1	CASRKGWLAGPREQFF
TRBV14	TRBJ2-1	CASSLLSEQFF
TRBV2	TRBJ2-4	CASSLGQVNKNIQYF
TRBV19	TRBJ1-5	CASSIGQTGSQPQHF
TRBV6-5	TRBJ2-7	CASRWGTGVNEQYF
TRBV7-6	TRBJ1-4	CASSPHATNEKLFF
TRBV5-1	TRBJ1-1	CASSQTGRNTEAFF
TRBV4-1	TRBJ1-2	CASSPPTPLDFPYGYTF
TRBV12-5	TRBJ1-3	CASGLVLRPRGQGGNTIYF
TRBV4-1	TRBJ1-2	CASSQFSGVNYGYTF
TRBV7-9	TRBJ2-1	CASSLADGSGGHYNEQFF
TRBV28	NA	CASRTDSHEQYF
TRBV18	TRBJ2-1	CASSPPWTPSYNEQFF
TRBV27	TRBJ1-5	CASRLQGSNQPQHF
TRBV30	TRBJ1-1	CAWSVRLASEAFF
TRBV6-5	TRBJ1-2	CASSYSDGDRYGYTF
TRBV7-9	TRBJ2-7	CSSSLSGQGAYEQYF
TRBV5-8	TRBJ1-5	CASSFYQPQHF
TRBV2	TRBJ2-3	CASSRGQGSTDTQYF
TRBV5-1	TRBJ1-5	CASSPGQNNQPQHF
TRBV4-1	TRBJ2-1	CASSQEGGAYNEQFF
TRBV19	TRBJ1-4	CASSITGVNEKLFF
TRBV10-1	TRBJ2-5	CASSSGGQETQYF
TRBV5-4	TRBJ2-3	CASSGSAGGSTDTQYF
TRBV5-6	TRBJ1-1	CASSPQPNTEAFF
TRBV19	TRBJ2-7	CASRTRGAAGGEQYF
TRBV19	TRBJ2-7	CASSPTGSYEQYF
TRBV27	NA	CASSPRTGGPSYEQYF
TRBV5-1	TRBJ1-2	CASSFNPWAVRGYTF
TRBV21-1	TRBJ1-2	CASNADRSSYGYTF
TRBV5-6	TRBJ1-3	CASCHGTGNTIYF
TRBV11-2	TRBJ2-3	CASSLGLEDTQYF
TRBV28	TRBJ1-4	CASSSPQGNNEKLFF